This TCR beta chain is from a study of cytomegalovirus exposure and HLA in healthy donors. Amplification used 60 Vbeta primers and 13 Jbeta primers. Measured with immunoSEQ multiplex PCR; TCRdb has only the in-frame clones, and not every one. The sample comprises some 150,000 clones, roughly 85% of which are singletons, and roughly 1.9% rests with the top ten. There are a few counts of this clone. The CDR3 runs to 14 residues. Germline V CDR1 and CDR2: SGHAT, FQNNGV. Trimming removed 5 bases from V and 5 bases from J; junction bases left unmatched: 2. The clonotype originates from a man aged 35 to 55 in good health and CMV-seronegative. The J gene is TRBJ2-1, the V gene TRBV11-2, with 11 positions matching TRBD2. Material: PBMCs. The CDR3: CASSPTSGNNEQFF. Here the CDR3 DNA reads TGTGCCAGCAGCCCGACTAGCGGGAACAATGAGCAGTTCTTC.